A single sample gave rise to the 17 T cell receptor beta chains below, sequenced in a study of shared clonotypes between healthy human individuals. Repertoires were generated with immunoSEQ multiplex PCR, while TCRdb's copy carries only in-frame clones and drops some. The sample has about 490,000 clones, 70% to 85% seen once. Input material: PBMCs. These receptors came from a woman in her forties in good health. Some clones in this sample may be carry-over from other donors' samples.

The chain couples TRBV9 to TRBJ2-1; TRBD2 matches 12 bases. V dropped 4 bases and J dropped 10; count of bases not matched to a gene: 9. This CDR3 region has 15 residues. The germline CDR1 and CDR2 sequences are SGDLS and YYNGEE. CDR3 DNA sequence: TGTGCCAGCAGCCCCCGGACTAGCGGGACGGGGGAGCAGTTCTTC. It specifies CASSPRTSGTGEQFF.

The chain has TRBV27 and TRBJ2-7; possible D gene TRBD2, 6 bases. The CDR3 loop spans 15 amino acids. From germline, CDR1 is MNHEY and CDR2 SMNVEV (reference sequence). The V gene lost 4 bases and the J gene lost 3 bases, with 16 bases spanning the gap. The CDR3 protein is CASSSKWTTSYEQYF. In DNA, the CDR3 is TGTGCCAGCAGTTCGAAATGGACTACCAGCTACGAGCAGTACTTC.

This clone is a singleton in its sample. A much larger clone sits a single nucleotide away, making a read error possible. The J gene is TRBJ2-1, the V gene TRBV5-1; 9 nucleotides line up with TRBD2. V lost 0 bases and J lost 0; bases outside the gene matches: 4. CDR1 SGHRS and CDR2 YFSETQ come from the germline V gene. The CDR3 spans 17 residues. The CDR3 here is CASSLEVSGSSYNEQFF. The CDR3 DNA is TGCGCCAGCAGCTTGGAGGTTAGCGGGAGCTCCTACAATGAGCAGTTCTTC.

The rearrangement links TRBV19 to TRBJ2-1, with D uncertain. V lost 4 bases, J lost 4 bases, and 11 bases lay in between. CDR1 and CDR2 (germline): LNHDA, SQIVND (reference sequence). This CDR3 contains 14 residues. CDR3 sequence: CASSRGIVYNEQFF. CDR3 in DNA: TGTGCCAGTAGTAGGGGAATAGTTTACAATGAGCAGTTCTTC.

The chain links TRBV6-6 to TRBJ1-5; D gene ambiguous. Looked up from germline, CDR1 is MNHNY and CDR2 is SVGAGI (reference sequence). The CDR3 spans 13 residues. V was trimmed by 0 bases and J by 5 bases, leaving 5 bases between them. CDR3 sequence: CASSYSKDQPQHF. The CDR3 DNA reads TGTGCCAGCAGTTACTCGAAGGATCAGCCCCAGCATTTT.

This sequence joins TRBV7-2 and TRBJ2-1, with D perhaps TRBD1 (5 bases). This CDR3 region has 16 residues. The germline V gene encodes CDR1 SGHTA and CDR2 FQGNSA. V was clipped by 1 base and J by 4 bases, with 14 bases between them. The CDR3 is CASSLGARAIYNEQFF. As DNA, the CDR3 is TGTGCCAGCAGCTTAGGTGCCAGGGCAATTTACAATGAGCAGTTCTTC.

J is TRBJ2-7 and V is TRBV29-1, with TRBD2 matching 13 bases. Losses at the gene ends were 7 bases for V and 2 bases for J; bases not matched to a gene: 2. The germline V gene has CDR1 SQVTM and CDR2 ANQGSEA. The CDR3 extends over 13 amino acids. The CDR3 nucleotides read TGCAGCGCCACTAGCGGGAGGGCCTACGAGCAGTACTTC. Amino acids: CSATSGRAYEQYF.

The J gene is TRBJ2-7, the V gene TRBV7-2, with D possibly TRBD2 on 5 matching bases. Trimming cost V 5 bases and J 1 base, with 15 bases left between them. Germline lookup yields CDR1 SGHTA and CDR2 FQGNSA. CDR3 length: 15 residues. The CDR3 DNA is TGTGCCAGCAGCCCGAGAGGGATCCCTTCCTACGAGCAGTACTTC. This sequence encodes CASSPRGIPSYEQYF.

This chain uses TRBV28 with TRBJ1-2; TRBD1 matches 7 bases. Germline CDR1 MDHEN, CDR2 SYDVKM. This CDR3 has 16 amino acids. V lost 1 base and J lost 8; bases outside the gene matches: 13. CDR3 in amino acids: CASSLSPTGTTGGYTF. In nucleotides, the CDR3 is TGTGCCAGCAGTTTATCTCCGACAGGGACGACCGGGGGCTACACCTTC.

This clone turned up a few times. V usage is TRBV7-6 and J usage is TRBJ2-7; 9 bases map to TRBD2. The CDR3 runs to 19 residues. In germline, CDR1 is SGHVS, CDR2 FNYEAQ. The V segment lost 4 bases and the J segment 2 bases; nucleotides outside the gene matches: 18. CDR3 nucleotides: TGTGCCAGCAGCTCCAAGGCGAGCTGGAGCGGGAGGAATACCTACGAGCAGTACTTC. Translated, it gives CASSSKASWSGRNTYEQYF.

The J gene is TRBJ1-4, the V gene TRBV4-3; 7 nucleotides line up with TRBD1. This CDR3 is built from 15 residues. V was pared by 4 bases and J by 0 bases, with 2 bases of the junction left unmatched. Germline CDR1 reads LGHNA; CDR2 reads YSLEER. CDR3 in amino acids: CASSPTGTTNEKLFF. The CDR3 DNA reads TGCGCCAGCAGCCCGACAGGGACAACTAATGAAAAACTGTTTTTT.

This CDR3 is CASGFGFNEQFF. CDR3 sequence (DNA): TGTGCTAGTGGTTTCGGGTTCAATGAGCAGTTCTTC. V gene TRBV12-5 combines with J gene TRBJ2-1; D not resolved. Trimming took 3 bases from V and 6 from J, leaving 6 bases between them. There are 12 residues in the CDR3. Germline V CDR1 and CDR2: LGHNT, FRNRAP.

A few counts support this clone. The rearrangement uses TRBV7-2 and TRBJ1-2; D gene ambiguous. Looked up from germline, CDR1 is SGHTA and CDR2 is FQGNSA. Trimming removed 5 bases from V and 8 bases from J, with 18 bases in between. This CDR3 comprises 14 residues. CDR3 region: CASSLLGGREGYTF. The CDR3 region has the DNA TGTGCCAGCAGCCTTCTTGGAGGGCGAGAAGGCTACACCTTC.

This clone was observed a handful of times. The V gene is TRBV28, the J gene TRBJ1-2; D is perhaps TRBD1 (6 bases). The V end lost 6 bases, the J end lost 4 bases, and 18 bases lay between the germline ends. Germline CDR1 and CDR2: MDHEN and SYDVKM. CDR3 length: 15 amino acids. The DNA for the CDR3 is TGTGCCAGCAGCCGCCCCTACAGGGAGGGCTATGGCTACACCTTC. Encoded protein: CASSRPYREGYGYTF.

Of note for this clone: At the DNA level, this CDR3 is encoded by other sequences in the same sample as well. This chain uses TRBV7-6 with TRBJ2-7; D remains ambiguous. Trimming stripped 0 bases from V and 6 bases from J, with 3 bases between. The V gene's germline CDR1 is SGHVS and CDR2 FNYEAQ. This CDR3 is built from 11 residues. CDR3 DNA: TGTGCCAGCAGCTTAGCGGGCGAGCAGTACTTC. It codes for CASSLAGEQYF.

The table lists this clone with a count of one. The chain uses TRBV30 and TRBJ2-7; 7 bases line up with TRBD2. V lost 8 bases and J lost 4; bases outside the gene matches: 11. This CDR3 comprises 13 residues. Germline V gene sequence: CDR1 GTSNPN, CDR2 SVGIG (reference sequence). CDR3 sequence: CAGGRSGVYEQYF. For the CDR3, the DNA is TGTGCCGGGGGTCGGAGCGGGGTTTACGAGCAGTACTTC.

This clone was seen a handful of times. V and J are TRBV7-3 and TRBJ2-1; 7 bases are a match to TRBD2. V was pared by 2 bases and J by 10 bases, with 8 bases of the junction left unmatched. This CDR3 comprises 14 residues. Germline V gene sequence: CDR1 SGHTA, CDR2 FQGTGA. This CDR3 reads CASSLLAADGEQFF. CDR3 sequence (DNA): TGTGCCAGCAGCTTACTAGCGGCCGATGGAGAGCAGTTCTTC.